These T cell receptor beta chains were read from a single sample in a study of radiotherapy plus CTLA-4 blockade in lung cancer. Sequenced by immunoSEQ multiplex PCR; TCRdb stores in-frame clones only, minus some. Among some 110,000 clones listed, 81% were seen once. This sample comprised peripheral blood, obtained from a patient treated with radiotherapy plus ipilimumab. The source of these receptors is a human donor with non-small cell lung cancer that progressed on radiotherapy plus ipilimumab. Some clones in this sample may be carry-over from other donors' samples. Each CDR3 is given with its conserved first and last residue. D genes are given only for firm matches. Rows give clone size only sometimes, using once, few, many, or a class for an expanded clone.

-	TRBV29-1	TRBJ2-7	-	CSVELVSSEQYF	TGCAGCGTTGAACTCGTTTCATCCGAGCAGTACTTC
-	TRBV4-1	TRBJ2-7	-	CASSQAGGLLSEQYF	TGCGCCAGCAGCCAAGCCGGGGGGCTCTTATCCGAGCAGTACTTC
TRBD2	TRBV5-5	TRBJ2-5	-	CASSSDGRGGLETQYF	TGTGCCAGCAGCTCCGATGGGCGGGGGGGCCTTGAGACCCAGTACTTC
-	TRBV6-1	TRBJ2-5	-	CASSRQETQYF	TGTGCCAGCAGTCGGCAAGAGACCCAGTACTTC
-	TRBV19	TRBJ1-5	-	CASVGHGSNQPQHF	TGTGCCAGTGTTGGACATGGCTCCAATCAGCCCCAGCATTTT
TRBD2	TRBV7-2	TRBJ2-7	-	CASSPLLGLAFYEQYF	TGTGCCAGCAGCCCGCTTCTGGGACTAGCGTTCTACGAGCAGTACTTC
-	TRBV6-4	TRBJ1-1	-	CASSDRGGTEAFF	TGTGCCAGCAGTGACAGGGGCGGCACTGAAGCTTTCTTT
-	TRBV2	TRBJ1-2	few	CASTPESYYGFTF	TGTGCCAGCACTCCAGAGTCTTACTATGGCTTCACCTTC
-	TRBV9	TRBJ1-1	-	CASSVEWMNTEAFF	TGTGCCAGCAGCGTAGAATGGATGAACACTGAAGCTTTCTTT
TRBD2	TRBV28	TRBJ2-3	-	CASSFGGWGGSTDTQYF	TGTGCCAGCAGTTTCGGAGGCTGGGGGGGAAGCACAGATACGCAGTATTTT
-	TRBV16	TRBJ1-5	-	CASSQYISQPQHF	TGTGCCAGCAGCCAATACATATCCCAGCCCCAGCATTTT
-	TRBV7-2	TRBJ2-1	-	CASSLGRTDYNEQFF	TGTGCCAGCAGCTTAGGGCGGACAGACTACAATGAGCAGTTCTTC
-	TRBV5-8	TRBJ1-4	-	CASSLGQLNEKLFF	TGTGCCAGCAGCTTGGGGCAGCTTAATGAAAAACTGTTTTTT
TRBD1	TRBV5-1	TRBJ1-1	-	CASSSGQGVNTEAFF	TGCGCCAGCAGCTCGGGACAGGGGGTGAACACTGAAGCTTTCTTT
-	TRBV19	TRBJ1-2	-	CASADLTNYGYTF	TGTGCCAGTGCGGACCTTACTAACTATGGCTACACCTTC
-	TRBV19	TRBJ2-1	-	CASSIEHHNEQFF	TGTGCCAGTAGTATAGAACACCACAATGAGCAGTTCTTC
TRBD1	TRBV19	TRBJ2-7	-	CASSQGAYEQYF	TGTGCCAGTAGTCAGGGGGCCTACGAGCAGTACTTC
TRBD1	TRBV7-3	TRBJ1-3	-	CASSPRTGSLRGNTIYF	TGTGCCAGCAGCCCCCGGACAGGGAGCCTTCGGGGAAACACCATATATTTT
-	TRBV4-1	TRBJ1-2	-	CASSQALNYGYTF	TGCGCCAGCAGCCAAGCACTAAACTATGGCTACACCTTC
-	TRBV4-3	TRBJ1-4	few	CASSHDGGGNEKLFF	TGCGCCAGCAGCCATGACGGGGGGGGGAACGAAAAACTGTTTTTT
-	TRBV4-3	TRBJ1-1	-	CASSLNRATEAFF	TGCGCCAGCAGCCTAAACAGGGCCACTGAAGCTTTCTTT
TRBD2	TRBV6-6	TRBJ2-5	-	CASSYVGGGGVETQYF	TGTGCCAGCAGTTACGTGGGCGGGGGGGGAGTGGAGACCCAGTACTTC
TRBD1	TRBV19	TRBJ2-5	-	CAKDRGRYSETQYF	TGTGCCAAAGACAGGGGGCGATATTCGGAGACCCAGTACTTC
-	TRBV10-2	TRBJ1-2	-	CASSDGSPPFGYTF	TGCGCCAGCAGTGACGGTAGCCCCCCGTTCGGCTACACCTTC
-	TRBV21-1	TRBJ2-7	few	CASSKAVASGASYEQYF	-
TRBD2	TRBV7-2	TRBJ2-5	-	CASRGGPQETQYF	TGTGCCAGCAGGGGAGGGCCTCAAGAGACCCAGTACTTC
-	TRBV9	TRBJ2-5	-	CASSSGWGGGARETQYF	TGTGCCAGCAGCTCAGGGTGGGGCGGGGGCGCCAGGGAGACCCAGTACTTC
-	TRBV7-2	TRBJ2-3	-	CASRRDRFTDTQYF	TGTGCCAGCAGAAGAGACAGGTTCACAGATACGCAGTATTTT
-	TRBV19	TRBJ2-6	-	CATLPRAGANVLTF	TGTGCCACCCTCCCGCGGGCCGGGGCCAACGTCCTGACTTTC
TRBD2	TRBV13	TRBJ2-3	-	CASSLGAGGSAGTQYF	TGTGCCAGCAGCCTCGGAGCGGGGGGCTCTGCCGGTACGCAGTATTTT
TRBD1	TRBV11-1	TRBJ2-7	many	CASSSTGTYEQYF	TGTGCCAGCAGCTCGACAGGGACCTACGAGCAGTACTTC
-	TRBV28	TRBJ2-7	-	CASSLSGGEQYF	TGTGCCAGCAGTTTATCTGGGGGGGAGCAGTACTTC
TRBD1	TRBV4-3	TRBJ1-1	-	CASSQFVPTRQGTKMSTEAFF	TGCGCCAGCAGCCAATTCGTACCTACCCGACAGGGGACTAAAATGAGCACTGAAGCTTTCTTT
-	TRBV6-6	TRBJ2-5	-	CASRQDQAETQYF	TGTGCCAGCAGGCAGGATCAGGCAGAGACCCAGTACTTC
TRBD2	TRBV7-3	TRBJ2-3	once	CASSLWGAGGKDTQYF	TGTGCCAGCAGCCTATGGGGAGCGGGGGGCAAGGATACGCAGTATTTT
-	TRBV28	TRBJ1-4	-	CASSLRPRGNEKLFF	TGTGCCAGCAGTTTAAGACCACGGGGTAATGAAAAACTGTTTTTT
-	TRBV18	TRBJ2-5	-	CASSPPNRGGQETQYF	TGTGCCAGCTCACCGCCGAACAGGGGAGGGCAAGAGACCCAGTACTTC
-	TRBV7-6	TRBJ2-7	-	CASSPVTGSEQYF	TGTGCCAGCAGCCCTGTTACAGGGTCCGAGCAGTACTTC